The clone carrying this T cell receptor (beta chain) was seen ten or more times. The antigen is unknown. The data derive from a study of T cells in Graves' hyperthyroidism and ophthalmopathy. Graves' hyperthyroidism qualified as stable when ophthalmopathy did not progress within 18 months. The authors obtained PBMCs from around 10 ml of fresh peripheral blood. TCR beta CDR3 regions were amplified from RNA. Using the HTBI primer set, a first-round RT-PCR was run on the TCR CDR3. MiXCR was run by TCRdb on the multiplex PCR reads, yielding one entry per CDR3 protein. The sample lists over 90,000 distinct CDR3 sequences, 45% to 50% occurring once. Study-wide results and caveats: Model-based prediction identified ophthalmopathy a median about 7 months prior to its onset. Appearing also in blood were most of the thyroid clonotypes expanded above 0.001.

Germline loops: CDR1 LNHDA, CDR2 SQIVND (reference sequence). V lost 1 base and J lost 12; bases outside the gene matches: 5. CDR3 length: 13 residues. The specimen was blood. The V call is TRBV19, the J call TRBJ1-1, with 10 bases lining up with TRBD1. The sequence was obtained from a man between 40 and 49 years old with Graves' hyperthyroidism. The CDR3: CASSIGQGAKTFF. The CDR3 DNA follows: TGTGCCAGTAGTATAGGACAGGGGGCGAAGACTTTCTTT. Full variable domain (rest looked up from reference TRBV19 and TRBJ1-1): DGGITQSPKYLFRKEGQNVTLSCEQNLNHDAMYWYRQDPGQGLRLIYYSQIVNDFQKGDIAEGYSVSREKKESFPLTVTSAQKNPTAFYLCASSIGQGAKTFFGQGTRLTVV.